The clone carrying this TCR beta chain appeared many times. The sample comes from a study of regulatory T cells in long-lasting Graves disease. The CDR3 covers 12 residues. Between the trimmed V and J ends, which lost 5 bases and 2 bases, there was a span of 6 bases. Time point described: newly diagnosed GD, antithyroid drugs for less than 3 months. PBMC-derived RNA was used for the TCR library. CDR3-region Arm-PCR and iRepertoire HTBI primers produced the TCR beta libraries. A single record per CDR3 protein comes from TCRdb applying MiXCR to the multiplex PCR reads. The table has 400,000 to 450,000 distinct CDR3 sequences, approximately 16% seen once. A further study also used this sample, focusing on T cells in Graves' hyperthyroidism and ophthalmopathy. That work adds: HTBI primers drove first-round RT-PCR of the TCR CDR3.

Here the sequenced sample was peripheral blood mononuclear cells (PBMCs), taken at new diagnosis, from a patient treated with antithyroid drugs. The chain joins TRBV12-3 or TRBV12-4 to TRBJ1-2; D is unclear. The TCR sequence derives from a woman in her twenties or thirties with Graves disease. CDR3 sequence reads: CASSAENYGYTF. Written as DNA, the CDR3 is TGTGCCAGCAGTGCAGAGAACTATGGCTACACCTTC.